The next 25 T cell receptor beta chains were all read from a single sample in a study of T-cell memory formation after mild COVID-19. TCRdb re-analysed the 5' RACE reads in MiXCR, keeping a single row per CDR3 protein. The table has around 130,000 distinct CDR3 sequences, 11% to 15% seen once; the top ten hold under 30%. Specimen: PBMCs or a T cell subset sorted from them (not recorded which). The source of these receptors is an adult woman who had mild COVID-19 (a few samples of this study predate the infection). Cell type and time point are not known.

By sample fraction, this clonotype is medium-sized (0.01 to 0.1%). This chain uses TRBV7-9 with TRBJ1-1; weak D call: TRBD1 (5 bases). The CDR3 loop spans 13 amino acids. The germline V and J ends were trimmed by 4 bases and 11 bases, with 17 bases remaining between them. Germline V gene data show CDR1 as SEHNR and CDR2 as FQNEAQ (reference sequence). CDR3 nucleotides: TGTGCCAGCAGCTCCCCCCTCGGGACCCGGGCTTTCTTT. Protein product: CASSSPLGTRAFF.

The chain has TRBV7-6 and TRBJ2-3, with 8 bases identical to TRBD2. Per the germline V gene, CDR1 is SGHVS and CDR2 is FNYEAQ. The V gene end was trimmed by 0 bases and the J gene end by 4 bases; junction bases not matched to a gene: 3. The CDR3 runs to 15 residues. CDR3 bases: TGTGCCAGCAGCTTAGCCGGGAGGGGCTCAGATACGCAGTATTTT. Amino acid sequence: CASSLAGRGSDTQYF.

This clonotype was detected a few times. V and J are TRBV5-5 and TRBJ2-2, with D perhaps being TRBD1 or TRBD2 (6 bases each). Trimming cost V 2 bases and J 5 bases, with 13 bases left between them. The germline gives CDR1 SGHKS, CDR2 YYEKEE (reference sequence). The CDR3 is made up of 15 amino acids. The CDR3 nucleotides are TGTGCCAGCAGCTTCGGGGGCATCGTAACCGGGGAGCTGTTTTTT. It is translated as CASSFGGIVTGELFF.

The CDR3 reads CASSRLVTFGEQYF. The CDR3, as DNA: TGTGCCAGCAGCCGACTAGTCACCTTCGGCGAGCAGTACTTC. The chain employs TRBV3-1 and TRBJ2-7; possible D gene TRBD2, 6 bases. Trimming removed 4 bases at V and 6 bases at J, with 16 bases between. This CDR3 contains 14 residues. The germline CDR1 and CDR2 sequences are LGHDT and YNNKEL (reference sequence).

This clonotype was picked up a small number of times. CDR3 sequence: CASSLGLAESETQYF. In nucleotides, the CDR3 is TGTGCCAGCAGCTTAGGTCTAGCGGAGTCGGAGACCCAGTACTTC. The chain is built from TRBV7-9 and TRBJ2-5; 7 bases align to TRBD2. The V gene end was trimmed by 1 base and the J gene end by 5 bases; junction bases not matched to a gene: 7. CDR3 length: 15 amino acids. The V gene's germline CDR1 is SEHNR and CDR2 FQNEAQ (reference sequence).

This clonotype was detected only a few times. The V call is TRBV7-6, the J call TRBJ2-1; no definite D call. The CDR3 consists of 15 residues. V lost 1 base, J lost 7 bases, and 14 bases lay in between. CDR1 SGHVS and CDR2 FNYEAQ come from the germline V gene. Written as DNA, the CDR3 is TGTGCCAGCAGCTTAGAAGATGGTAGCATGAATGAGCAGTTCTTC. Protein product: CASSLEDGSMNEQFF.

This clonotype was detected ten times or more. The chain combines TRBV7-6 with TRBJ1-1, with TRBD1 matching over 8 bases. Trimming took 5 bases from V and 5 from J; bases not matched to a gene: 7. Germline V gene data show CDR1 as SGHVS and CDR2 as FNYEAQ. This CDR3 spans 14 amino acids. CDR3 DNA sequence: TGTGCCAGCAGCGACGGACAGGGACGGACTGAAGCTTTCTTT. As protein: CASSDGQGRTEAFF.

This clonotype was seen only a few times. The V call is TRBV6-6, the J call TRBJ2-7; tentatively, D is TRBD1 (6 bases). Trimming removed 2 bases at V and 6 bases at J, with 8 bases between. The V gene's germline CDR1 is MNHNY and CDR2 SVGAGI (reference sequence). This CDR3 contains 12 residues. This CDR3 reads CASSYQGPEQYF. CDR3 nucleotide sequence: TGTGCCAGCAGTTACCAGGGGCCCGAGCAGTACTTC.

This chain's CDR3 is CATEGVTGELFF. The DNA of the CDR3 is TGTGCCACCGAGGGGGTGACCGGGGAGCTGTTTTTT. J is TRBJ2-2 and V is TRBV12-3 or TRBV12-4; tentatively, D is TRBD1 (6 bases). The V end lost 10 bases, the J end lost 5 bases, and 11 bases lay between the germline ends. This CDR3 is 12 amino acids long.

The chain combines TRBV6-1 with TRBJ2-7; tentative D call: TRBD1 (6 bases). V shed 3 bases and J shed 2 bases, with 14 bases lying between them. Germline values: CDR1 MNHNS, CDR2 SASEGT. The CDR3 has 15 residues. CDR3 sequence reads: CASSDMGHTTYEQYF. CDR3 DNA sequence: TGTGCCAGCAGTGATATGGGACATACCACCTACGAGCAGTACTTC.

This clonotype occurred many times. This sequence joins TRBV5-1 and TRBJ1-1; the D is unclear. Germline V gene lookup returns CDR1 SGHRS and CDR2 YFSETQ. This CDR3 comprises 13 residues. V was trimmed by 7 bases and J by 1 base, leaving 11 bases between them. The CDR3 is CASRVDQNTEAFF. The CDR3 coding sequence is TGCGCCAGCCGAGTCGATCAGAACACTGAAGCTTTCTTT. Supplemented by reference TRBV5-1 and TRBJ1-1, the full variable domain reads KAGVTQTPRYLIKTRGQQVTLSCSPISGHRSVSWYQQTPGQGLQFLFEYFSETQRNKGNFPGRFSGRQFSNSRSEMNVSTLELGDSALYLCASRVDQNTEAFFGQGTRLTVV.

This clonotype was detected only a few times. The V gene is TRBV28, the J gene TRBJ1-2; D gene uncertain. Germline V gene data show CDR1 as MDHEN and CDR2 as SYDVKM. This CDR3 spans 16 amino acids. The germline V and J ends were trimmed by 4 bases and 5 bases, with 20 bases remaining between them. The CDR3 spells CASSSRGPQEQYGYTF. The CDR3 nucleotides are TGTGCCAGCAGTTCTCGTGGGCCCCAGGAGCAATATGGCTACACCTTC.

This clonotype was counted only a few times. The V gene is TRBV7-2, the J gene TRBJ2-7, with D perhaps given as TRBD1 or TRBD2 (5 bases each). CDR1 is SGHTA, CDR2 FQGNSA, per germline. The CDR3 is made up of 14 amino acids. The ends were cut back, 1 base at V and 2 bases at J, with 9 bases in the middle. Here the CDR3 reads CASSLGGSTYEQYF. The DNA of the CDR3 is TGTGCCAGCAGCTTAGGGGGGTCGACCTACGAGCAGTACTTC.

The chain links TRBV11-2 to TRBJ1-2; the D gene is possibly TRBD1 (6 bases). This CDR3 spans 14 amino acids. Germline CDR1 reads SGHAT; CDR2 reads FQNNGV. The ends were cut back, 1 base at V and 6 bases at J, with 12 bases in the middle. CDR3 protein: CASSLGPQGNGYTF. The CDR3 DNA sequence: TGTGCCAGCAGCTTAGGACCACAGGGAAATGGCTACACCTTC.

This clonotype appeared many times. The V call is TRBV4-1, the J call TRBJ1-1; 9 bases fit TRBD1. Germline CDR1 and CDR2: MGHRA and YSYEKL. V lost 3 bases and J lost 2; bases outside the gene matches: 4. The length of the CDR3 is 15 residues. CDR3 loop: CASSHGTGPNTEAFF. The CDR3 coding sequence is TGCGCCAGCAGCCATGGGACAGGGCCTAACACTGAAGCTTTCTTT.

The rearrangement joins TRBV7-2 to TRBJ1-2, with D perhaps matching TRBD1 (5 bases). Germline CDR1 and CDR2: SGHTA and FQGNSA. V gave up 1 base and J gave up 6 bases, with 12 bases separating them. The CDR3 length is 14 residues. CDR3 amino acids: CASSLVGVYNGYTF. The CDR3 DNA reads as TGTGCCAGCAGCTTAGTAGGGGTGTATAATGGCTACACCTTC.

This clonotype has more than one count but fewer than ten. This chain connects TRBV6-5 to TRBJ1-3; maybe TRBD1 (6 bases). Germline V gene data show CDR1 as MNHEY and CDR2 as SVGAGI. The CDR3 is 16 residues long. Between the trimmed V and J ends, which lost 2 bases and 1 base, there was a span of 12 bases. The CDR3 sequence: CASSYGTLPSGNTIYF. CDR3 DNA: TGTGCCAGCAGTTACGGGACACTTCCTTCTGGAAACACCATATATTTT.

A few counts support this clonotype. V usage is TRBV15 and J usage is TRBJ2-1, with TRBD1 matching 10 bases. V trimming: 3 bases; J trimming: 4 bases; junction bases outside the gene matches: 12. There are 18 residues in the CDR3. Germline loops: CDR1 LNHNV, CDR2 YYDKDF (reference sequence). The CDR3: CATSSPPRGTGVYNEQFF. CDR3 DNA sequence: TGTGCCACCAGCAGCCCTCCCCGTGGGACAGGGGTATACAATGAGCAGTTCTTC.

This clonotype was recorded at least ten times. V usage is TRBV13 and J usage is TRBJ2-7, with D perhaps TRBD2 (5 bases). Germline V lookup: CDR1 PRHDT, CDR2 FYEKMQ (reference sequence). This CDR3 has 15 residues. Deletions cut 2 bases from V and 0 bases from J, with 11 bases between. The CDR3 nucleotides read TGTGCCAGCAGCTTATTGACGGGGAGCTCCTACGAGCAGTACTTC. This codes for CASSLLTGSSYEQYF.

J is TRBJ1-1 and V is TRBV2; 11 positions agree with TRBD1. This CDR3 comprises 13 residues. V trimming: 11 bases; J trimming: 6 bases; junction bases outside the gene matches: 8. The V gene's germline CDR1 is SNHLY and CDR2 FYNNEI. Here the CDR3 reads CAARGQGDAEAFF. DNA of the CDR3: TGTGCCGCTAGGGGACAGGGGGACGCTGAAGCTTTCTTT.

This rearrangement joins TRBV4-3 to TRBJ2-1; TRBD1 is a possible D gene (5 bases). Trimming removed 0 bases from V and 8 bases from J, with 14 bases in between. Germline CDR1 is LGHNA and CDR2 is YSLEER. This CDR3 spans 15 amino acids. The CDR3 DNA sequence: TGCGCCAGCAGCCAAGATTACTATAGCAGGGATGAGCAGTTCTTC. It encodes CASSQDYYSRDEQFF.

This clonotype was detected a few times. The genes are TRBV11-2 and TRBJ2-5; D uncertain. The CDR3 is 11 amino acids. From germline, CDR1 is SGHAT and CDR2 FQNNGV. Trimming removed 4 bases from V and 5 bases from J, with 5 bases in between. DNA for the CDR3: TGTGCCAGCAGCTCATCCGAGACCCAGTACTTC. Protein sequence: CASSSSETQYF.

As concerns this clonotype: At one end, the junction sequence differs from germline, possibly due to a read error. The genes are TRBV6-5 and TRBJ2-3; 11 bases align to TRBD2. This CDR3 region has 13 residues. CDR1 is MNHEY, CDR2 SVGAGI, per germline. The CDR3 nucleotides read TGTGCCAGCGGGACTAGCGGTGCAGATAAGCAGTATTTT. Translating it yields CASGTSGADKQYF.

The chain recombines TRBV11-2 with TRBJ2-7; 7 nucleotides line up with TRBD2. CDR1 is SGHAT and CDR2 is FQNNGV in the germline V gene. The CDR3 is made up of 13 amino acids. J gave up 3 bases and V 5 bases, and 4 bases lay outside the gene matches. The CDR3 here is CASSISGNYEQYF. The CDR3 DNA sequence: TGTGCCAGCAGCATCAGCGGGAACTACGAGCAGTACTTC.

In this sample, this clonotype turned up many times. This chain joins TRBV20-1 and TRBJ1-1; tentatively, D is TRBD1 (6 bases). The CDR3 consists of 15 residues. The V end was cut by 6 bases, the J end by 1 base, with 18 bases between. CDR1 is DFQATT and CDR2 is SNEGSKA in the germline V gene (reference sequence). CDR3 protein: CSASPWGPGNTEAFF. CDR3 DNA: TGCAGTGCCTCACCATGGGGGCCCGGGAACACTGAAGCTTTCTTT.